The rows below give T cell receptor beta chains drawn from one sample of a study of CD8 T cells in Susac syndrome. In TCRdb, the immunoSEQ multiplex PCR reads were re-called with MiXCR into one record per CDR3 protein. The data contain 140,000 to 150,000 distinct CDR3 sequences, 90% to 97% of them singletons. The sequenced sample consisted of CD4+ T cells from PBMCs. The source of these receptors is a human donor with Susac syndrome. Both conserved end residues are part of each CDR3. Fields, in order: J gene, D gene, V gene, clone size, CDR3 DNA, CDR3 protein. A D gene is named only where the DNA matches it firmly. Size is stated for part of the rows, as once, few or many counts, or as a class when the clone is expanded.

TRBJ2-5 | NA | TRBV14 | NA | TGTGCCAGCAGCCAAGATAGACGGGACCGCATTCAAGAGACCCAGTACTTC | CASSQDRRDRIQETQYF
TRBJ2-2 | NA | TRBV7-9 | NA | TGTGCCAGCAGCTTAGTACTCGGGACAACGAACACCGGGGAGCTGTTTTTT | CASSLVLGTTNTGELFF
TRBJ2-1 | NA | TRBV5-1 | NA | TGCGCCAGCAGCTTGGCTTCCTACAATGAGCAGTTCTTC | CASSLASYNEQFF
TRBJ2-7 | NA | TRBV29-1 | NA | TGCAGCATTGGATGGGGTTACGAGCAGTACTTC | CSIGWGYEQYF
TRBJ1-3 | NA | TRBV11-2 | NA | TGTGCCAGCAGCCACCTGAAGGGAGCTGGAAACACCATATATTTT | CASSHLKGAGNTIYF
TRBJ1-1 | NA | TRBV6-1 | NA | TGTGCCAGCAGTTATGGGGGGACTGAAGCTTTCTTT | CASSYGGTEAFF
TRBJ2-7 | TRBD2 | TRBV20-1 | few | TGCAGTGCTAGAGATGTTGGCGGGAGGGGAGTTTACGAGCAGTACTTC | CSARDVGGRGVYEQYF
TRBJ1-1 | NA | TRBV3-1 | NA | TGTGCCAGCAGCCAAGATGCCACGGTGAGGGGAGCTTTCTTT | CASSQDATVRGAFF
TRBJ1-5 | NA | TRBV5-1 | NA | TGCGCCAGCAGCTCAGGGGAGAGTGGCAATCAGCCCCAGCATTTT | CASSSGESGNQPQHF
TRBJ2-5 | NA | TRBV7-9 | NA | TGTGCCAGCAGCCTCACAAACAGGGAATGGGAGACCCAGTACTTC | CASSLTNREWETQYF
TRBJ1-1 | NA | TRBV14 | NA | TGTGCCAGCAGCTTCGCTATGAGCACTGAAGCTTTCTTT | CASSFAMSTEAFF
TRBJ1-3 | NA | TRBV3-1 | NA | TGTGCCAGCAGCCAAGGAAGACAGTCGCCCTCTGGAAACACCATATATTTT | CASSQGRQSPSGNTIYF
TRBJ2-2 | NA | TRBV25-1 | NA | TGTGCCAGCAGTGTAGGTTACGGGGAGCTGTTTTTT | CASSVGYGELFF
TRBJ1-5 | NA | TRBV12-3/TRBV12-4 | NA | TGTGCCAGCAGGGGTAACGGGAGGGATCAGCCCCAGCATTTT | CASRGNGRDQPQHF
TRBJ2-1 | NA | TRBV2 | NA | TGTGCCAGCAGTCGGGACCACCCGGCGGATGAGCAGTTCTTC | CASSRDHPADEQFF
TRBJ1-6 | NA | TRBV25-1 | NA | TGTGCCAGCAGTGAATCTTGGGGGGCAGGGGTCGCCCCCCTCCACTTT | CASSESWGAGVAPLHF
TRBJ1-3 | TRBD1 | TRBV7-6 | NA | TGTGCCAGCAGTTCCAGGGGGGCCTCTGGAAACACCATATATTTT | CASSSRGASGNTIYF
TRBJ2-5 | TRBD2 | TRBV20-1 | NA | TGCAGTGCTAGACCTAGCGGTCAAGAGACCCAGTACTTC | CSARPSGQETQYF
TRBJ2-3 | NA | TRBV20-1 | NA | TGCAGTGCCAGGACTCCCGTGGCAGATACGCAGTATTTT | CSARTPVADTQYF
TRBJ1-1 | NA | TRBV12-3/TRBV12-4 | NA | TGTGCCAGCACCGTTAGACTGGGCGAAGCTTTCTTT | CASTVRLGEAFF
TRBJ2-6 | NA | TRBV27 | NA | TGTGCCAGCAGTGATAACCACTCTGGGGCCAACGTCCTGACTTTC | CASSDNHSGANVLTF
TRBJ1-1 | NA | TRBV20-1 | NA | TGCAGTGCTAGCCCGGGATTCGAAGCTTTCTTT | CSASPGFEAFF
TRBJ2-7 | TRBD2 | TRBV6-1 | NA | TGTGCCAGCAGTGAAGCCGCGGGGGGCGTCTACGAGCAGTACTTC | CASSEAAGGVYEQYF